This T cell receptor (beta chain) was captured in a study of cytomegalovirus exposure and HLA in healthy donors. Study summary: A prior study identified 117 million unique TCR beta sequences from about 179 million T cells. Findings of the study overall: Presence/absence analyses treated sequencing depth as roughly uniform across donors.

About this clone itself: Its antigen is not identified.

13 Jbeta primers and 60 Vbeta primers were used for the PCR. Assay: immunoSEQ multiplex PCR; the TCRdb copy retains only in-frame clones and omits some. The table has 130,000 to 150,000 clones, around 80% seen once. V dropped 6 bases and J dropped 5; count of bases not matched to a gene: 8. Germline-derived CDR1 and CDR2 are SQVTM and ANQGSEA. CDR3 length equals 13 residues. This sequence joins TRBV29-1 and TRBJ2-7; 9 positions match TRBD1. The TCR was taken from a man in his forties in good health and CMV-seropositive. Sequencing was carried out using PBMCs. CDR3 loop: CSVTGGAIHEQYF. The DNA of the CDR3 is TGCAGCGTCACAGGGGGCGCGATCCACGAGCAGTACTTC.